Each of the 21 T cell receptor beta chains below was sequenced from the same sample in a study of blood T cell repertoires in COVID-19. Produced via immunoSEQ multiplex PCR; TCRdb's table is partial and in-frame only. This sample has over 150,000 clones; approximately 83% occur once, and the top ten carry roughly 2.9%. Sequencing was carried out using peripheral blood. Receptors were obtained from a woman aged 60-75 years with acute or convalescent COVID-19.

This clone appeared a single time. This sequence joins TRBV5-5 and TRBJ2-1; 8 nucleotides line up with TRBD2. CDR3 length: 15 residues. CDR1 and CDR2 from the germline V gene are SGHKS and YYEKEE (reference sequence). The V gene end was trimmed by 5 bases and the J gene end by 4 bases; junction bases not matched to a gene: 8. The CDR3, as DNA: TGTGCCAGCAGAAGCGGGCGGGGGGATTACAATGAGCAGTTCTTC. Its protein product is CASRSGRGDYNEQFF.

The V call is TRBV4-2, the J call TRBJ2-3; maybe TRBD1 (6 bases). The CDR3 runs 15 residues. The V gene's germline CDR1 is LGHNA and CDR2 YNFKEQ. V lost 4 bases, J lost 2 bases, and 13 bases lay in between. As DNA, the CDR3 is TGTGCCAGCAGCCGACCAGGGGAACCCACAGATACGCAGTATTTT. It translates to CASSRPGEPTDTQYF.

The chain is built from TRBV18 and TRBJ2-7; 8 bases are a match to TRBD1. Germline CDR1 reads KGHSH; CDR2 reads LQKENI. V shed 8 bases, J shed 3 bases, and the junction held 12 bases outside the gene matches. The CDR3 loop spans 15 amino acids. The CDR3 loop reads CASTGGAGGVYEQYF. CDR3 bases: TGTGCCAGCACTGGAGGGGCAGGGGGCGTCTACGAGCAGTACTTC.

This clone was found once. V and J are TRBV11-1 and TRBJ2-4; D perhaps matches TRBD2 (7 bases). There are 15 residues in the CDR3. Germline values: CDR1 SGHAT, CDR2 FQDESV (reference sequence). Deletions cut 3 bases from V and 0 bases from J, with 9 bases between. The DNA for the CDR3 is TGTGCCAGCAGCTTGGGGGGGCTAGCCAAAAACATTCAGTACTTC. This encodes CASSLGGLAKNIQYF.

CDR3 coding DNA: TGCAGCGTTGATCTAAACCTTGACAGCTCTGGAAACACCATATATTTT. Its translation: CSVDLNLDSSGNTIYF. The gene calls are TRBV29-1 and TRBJ1-3; tentative D call: TRBD1 (5 bases). In germline, CDR1 is SQVTM, CDR2 ANQGSEA. The V end lost 3 bases, the J end lost 0 bases, and 15 bases lay between the germline ends. CDR3 length equals 16 residues. Combining the CDR3 with reference TRBV29-1 and TRBJ1-3 gives the whole variable domain SAVISQKPSRDICQRGTSLTIQCQVDSQVTMMFWYRQQPGQSLTLIATANQGSEATYESGFVIDKFPISRPNLTFSTLTVSNMSPEDSSIYLCSVDLNLDSSGNTIYFGEGSWLTVV.

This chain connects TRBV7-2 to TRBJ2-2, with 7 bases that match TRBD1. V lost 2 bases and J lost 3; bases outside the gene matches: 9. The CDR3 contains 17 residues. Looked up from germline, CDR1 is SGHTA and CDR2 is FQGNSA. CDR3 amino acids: CASSLTGAPIDTGELFF. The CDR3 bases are TGTGCCAGCAGCTTAACAGGGGCCCCCATTGACACCGGGGAGCTGTTTTTT.

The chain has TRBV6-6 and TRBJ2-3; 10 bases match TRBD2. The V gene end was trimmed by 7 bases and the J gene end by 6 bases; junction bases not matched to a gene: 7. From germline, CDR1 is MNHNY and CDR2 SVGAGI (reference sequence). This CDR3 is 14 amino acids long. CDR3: CASNERGGLDTQYF. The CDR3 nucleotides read TGTGCCAGCAATGAGCGGGGGGGCTTGGATACGCAGTATTTT.

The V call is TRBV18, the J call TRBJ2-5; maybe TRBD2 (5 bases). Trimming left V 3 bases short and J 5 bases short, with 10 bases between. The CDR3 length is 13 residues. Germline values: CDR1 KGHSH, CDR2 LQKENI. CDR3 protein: CASSPLGGETQYF. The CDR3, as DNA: TGTGCCAGCTCACCTTTGGGCGGGGAGACCCAGTACTTC.

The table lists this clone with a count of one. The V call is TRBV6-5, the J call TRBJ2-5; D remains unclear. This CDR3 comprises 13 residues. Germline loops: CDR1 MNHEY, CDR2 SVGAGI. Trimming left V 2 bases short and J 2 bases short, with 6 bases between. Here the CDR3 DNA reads TGTGCCAGCAGTTACCGGAGACAAGAGACCCAGTACTTC. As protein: CASSYRRQETQYF.

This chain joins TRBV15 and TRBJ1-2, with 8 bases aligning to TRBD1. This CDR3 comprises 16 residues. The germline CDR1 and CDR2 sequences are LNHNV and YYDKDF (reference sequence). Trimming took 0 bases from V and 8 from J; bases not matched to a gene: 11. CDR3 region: CATSRDLVGTGQGYTF. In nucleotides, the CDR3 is TGTGCCACCAGCAGAGATCTCGTGGGGACAGGCCAAGGCTACACCTTC.

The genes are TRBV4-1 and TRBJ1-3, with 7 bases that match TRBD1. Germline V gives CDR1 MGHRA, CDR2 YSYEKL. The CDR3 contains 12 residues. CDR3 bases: TGCGGCACAGGGGCCTCTGGAAACACCATATATTTT. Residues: CGTGASGNTIYF.

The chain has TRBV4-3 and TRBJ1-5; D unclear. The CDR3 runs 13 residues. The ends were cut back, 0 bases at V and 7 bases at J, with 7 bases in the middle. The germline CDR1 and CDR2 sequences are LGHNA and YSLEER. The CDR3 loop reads CASSQDVSQPQHF. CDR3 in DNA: TGCGCCAGCAGCCAAGATGTTTCACAGCCCCAGCATTTT.

CDR3 in DNA: TGTGCCAGCAGCTATACTAGCGGGGGGGCCTTGGAGCAGTTCTTC. Its protein is CASSYTSGGALEQFF. The chain combines TRBV7-2 with TRBJ2-1; TRBD2 aligns across 13 bases. V lost 4 bases and J lost 10; bases outside the gene matches: 7. Per the germline V gene, CDR1 is SGHTA and CDR2 is FQGNSA. This CDR3 region has 15 residues.

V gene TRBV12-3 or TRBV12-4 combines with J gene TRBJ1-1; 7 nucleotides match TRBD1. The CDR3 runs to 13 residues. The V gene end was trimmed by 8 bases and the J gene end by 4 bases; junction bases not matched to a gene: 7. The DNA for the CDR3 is TGTGCCAGCTGCACCAGGGGGGCCACTGAAGCTTTCTTT. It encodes CASCTRGATEAFF.

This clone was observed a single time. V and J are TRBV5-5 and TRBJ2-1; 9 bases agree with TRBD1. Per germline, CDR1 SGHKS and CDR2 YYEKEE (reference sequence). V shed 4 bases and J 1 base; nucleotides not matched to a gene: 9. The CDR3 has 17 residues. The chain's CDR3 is CASSPNSGTGSYNEQFF. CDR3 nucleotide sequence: TGTGCCAGCAGCCCAAACTCCGGGACAGGGTCCTACAATGAGCAGTTCTTC.

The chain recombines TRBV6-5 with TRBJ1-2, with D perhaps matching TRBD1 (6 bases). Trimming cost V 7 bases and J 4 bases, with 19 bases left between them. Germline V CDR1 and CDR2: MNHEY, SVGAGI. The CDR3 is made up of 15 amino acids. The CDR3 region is CASTPGGGRIYGYTF. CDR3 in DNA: TGTGCCAGCACCCCAGGCGGGGGGCGCATCTATGGCTACACCTTC.

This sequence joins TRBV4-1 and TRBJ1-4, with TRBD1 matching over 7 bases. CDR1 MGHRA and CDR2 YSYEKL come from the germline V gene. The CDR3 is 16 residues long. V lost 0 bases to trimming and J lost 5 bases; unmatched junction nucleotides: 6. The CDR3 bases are TGCGCCAGCAGCCAAGATTACGGGACAGAGAATGAAAAACTGTTTTTT. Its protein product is CASSQDYGTENEKLFF.

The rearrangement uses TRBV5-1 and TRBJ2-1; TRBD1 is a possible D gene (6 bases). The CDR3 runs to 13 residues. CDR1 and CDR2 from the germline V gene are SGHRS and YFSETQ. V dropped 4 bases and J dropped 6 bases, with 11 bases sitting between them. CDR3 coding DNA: TGCGCCAGCAGCCAACAGGGAGCCAATGAGCAGTTCTTC. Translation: CASSQQGANEQFF.

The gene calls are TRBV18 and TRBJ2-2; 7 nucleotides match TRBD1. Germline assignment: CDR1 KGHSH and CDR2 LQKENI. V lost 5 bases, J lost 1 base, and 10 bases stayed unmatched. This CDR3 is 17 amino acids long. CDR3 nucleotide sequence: TGTGCCAGCTCAAAGATCCCGGGACAGCTGAACACCGGGGAGCTGTTTTTT. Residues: CASSKIPGQLNTGELFF.

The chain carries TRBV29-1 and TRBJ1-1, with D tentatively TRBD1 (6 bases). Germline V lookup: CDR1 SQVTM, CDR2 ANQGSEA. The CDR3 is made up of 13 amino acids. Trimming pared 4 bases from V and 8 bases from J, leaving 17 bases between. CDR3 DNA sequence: TGCAGCGTTGTATCGGGACCTCAGGGGGAAGCTTTCTTT. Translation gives CSVVSGPQGEAFF. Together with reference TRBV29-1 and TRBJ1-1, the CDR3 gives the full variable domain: SAVISQKPSRDICQRGTSLTIQCQVDSQVTMMFWYRQQPGQSLTLIATANQGSEATYESGFVIDKFPISRPNLTFSTLTVSNMSPEDSSIYLCSVVSGPQGEAFFGQGTRLTVV.

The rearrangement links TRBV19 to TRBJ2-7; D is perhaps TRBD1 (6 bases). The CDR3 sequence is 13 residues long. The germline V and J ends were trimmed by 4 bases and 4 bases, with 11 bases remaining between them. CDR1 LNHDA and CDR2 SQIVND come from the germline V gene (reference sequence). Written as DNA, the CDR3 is TGTGCCAGTAGTACCGGGACATCGTACGAGCAGTACTTC. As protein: CASSTGTSYEQYF.